The entry that follows covers one T cell receptor (beta chain) sequence. This clonotype was recorded a few times. The clone's antigen remains unknown. Base qualities are not provided; no much larger clone lies one nucleotide away. Systemically healthy Caucasian individuals from Russia, roughly 40 in total and aged about 6 to 100 years, were included as donors. Each donor gave approximately 9.4 milliliters of peripheral blood, drawn into EDTA-treated Vacutainer tubes. Ficoll-Paque density-gradient centrifugation was used to isolate PBMCs, with at least 7 million per sample. Total RNA was extracted from PBMCs with Trizol reagent, with at least 5.5 micrograms obtained per sample. Naive CD45RAhigh/CD27high T cell percentages were measured by flow cytometry on a PBMC aliquot from every donor. Including cysteine and phenylalanine, the CDR3 has 15 amino acids. The kept DNA is CDR3 alone, 45 bases in frame from the first base. Looking up the germline V gene yields CDR1 MDHEN and CDR2 SYDVKM. V is shortened by 3 bases, J by 5 bases, and the region joining them spans 17 bases.

This sample was included in a study of blood T cells in healthy people across ages (dated by TCRdb to the mid-2010s). At the level of the whole study: In model experiments, template switching captured roughly one uniquely barcoded TCR beta cDNA molecule for every two T cells. The study measured age-related changes in TCR beta repertoire diversity using deep sequencing normalized with unique cDNA molecular identifiers. The donors were divided into four age groups: young (average about 16 years), middle-aged (roughly 42), aged (approximately 64) and long-lived (about 90). To avoid experimental bias, donors of different ages were spread randomly across the sequencing lanes. Using the same blood draw, the study looked at two additional independent replicas of 1 million unique cDNA reads for two donors, one aged 18 to 30 and the other aged 80 or older.

To prepare the library, 5' RACE was applied. These reads were obtained on an Illumina HiSeq 2500. The second PCR ran for about 6 to 12 cycles and used a J-beta primer mix along with a sample-barcoded 5' primer. A template-switch 5' adaptor carrying 12 random nucleotides introduced a unique molecular identifier onto each TCR beta cDNA molecule. At least 2.5 million CDR3-containing paired-end reads were obtained from each sample. The Mint cDNA synthesis kit, primed by a TRBC-specific oligonucleotide, was used to synthesize first-strand cDNA from all RNA. All cDNA was treated with uracil-DNA glycosylase and then went through a first 18-cycle PCR with the universal primers M1SS and BC2_uni_R. The authors' pipeline ran thus. Normalization of each sample was performed by random selection of 1 million high-quality reads, each carrying a distinct molecular identifier. Reads with shared molecular identifiers were discarded instead of being binned into consensus sequences. CDR3 identification, clonotype clustering and error correction used MiTCR with a Q25 quality threshold and the strictest error-elimination algorithm. A nonparametric unseen species model using Euler transformation provided a lower-bound estimate of total TCR beta diversity. TCRdb reworked the public reads: Q25 trimming with fastp, MiXCR clone assembly, productive beta chains retained. Rows with a matching CDR3 protein are joined into one entry that keeps the most common DNA and genes. TCRdb, not the original authors, processed these V and J calls. Across this sample there are hundreds of thousands of distinct CDR3 sequences, with roughly 60% seen only once. The ten biggest clones cover approximately 30% of the sample.

Overall results and qualifications from the work: As age increased, observed TCR beta diversity per million T cells dropped in a roughly linear way, and a significant reduction was already evident by age about 40. Total diversity estimates from one million sequenced T cells were considered lower bounds and underestimates. The percentage of naive T cells measured by flow cytometry correlated strongly with observed TCR beta diversity. Because profiling used bulk unsorted PBMCs, naive and antigen-experienced compartments could not be compared conclusively. Compared with the aged group, the long-lived group had more naive CD4+ T cells, fewer expanded clones and increased TCR diversity, suggesting age selection. The CMV infection status of donors was not known, potentially confounding age-related changes in expanded clonotypes.

The sequence was obtained from a man aged 30-40 years in good health. Recombination linked TRBV28 to TRBJ2-7; a tentative D call is TRBD1 (7 bases match). Sequencing was carried out using blood. The CDR3 protein is CASSFSPGGIDEQYF. In nucleotides, the sequence is TGTGCCAGCAGTTTTTCGCCAGGGGGGATCGACGAGCAGTACTTC.